Presented here are 9 T cell receptor beta chains from one specimen sequenced in a study of T cell changes during pregnancy in multiple sclerosis. TCRdb keeps only in-frame clones here, not all; method: immunoSEQ multiplex PCR. The sample lists around 57,000 clones; 89% were seen once. Sequenced here: peripheral blood, sampled in the first trimester of pregnancy. All receptors derive from a female donor with multiple sclerosis, enrolled in a pregnancy study.

The chain couples TRBV13 to TRBJ1-1; 8 nucleotides match TRBD1. Germline V gene lookup returns CDR1 PRHDT and CDR2 FYEKMQ (reference sequence). V trimming: 1 base; J trimming: 5 bases; junction bases outside the gene matches: 3. The CDR3 runs 14 residues. Here the CDR3 DNA reads TGTGCCAGCAGCTTAGACAGGGGGTTTACTGAAGCTTTCTTT. It yields the protein CASSLDRGFTEAFF. Looking up the rest from reference TRBV13 and TRBJ1-1 gives the full variable domain: AAGVIQSPRHLIKEKRETATLKCYPIPRHDTVYWYQQGPGQDPQFLISFYEKMQSDKGSIPDRFSAQQFSDYHSELNMSSLELGDSALYFCASSLDRGFTEAFFGQGTRLTVV.

The rearrangement uses TRBV7-9 and TRBJ1-4, with 7 bases identical to TRBD1. V shed 5 bases, J shed 3 bases, and the junction held 9 bases outside the gene matches. CDR1 is SEHNR and CDR2 is FQNEAQ in the germline V gene (reference sequence). The CDR3 runs to 16 residues. The CDR3 DNA reads as TGTGCCAGCAGCCTCCCCCGACAGGGCCCTAATGAAAAACTGTTTTTT. Protein: CASSLPRQGPNEKLFF.

V is TRBV2 and J is TRBJ2-1, with 12 bases fitting TRBD2. CDR1 is SNHLY and CDR2 is FYNNEI in the germline V gene. The CDR3 is 15 amino acids. V gave up 5 bases and J gave up 6 bases; unmatched junction bases: 5. The CDR3 is CASSRTSGTGNEQFF. The CDR3 DNA reads as TGTGCCAGCAGTCGGACTAGCGGGACGGGCAATGAGCAGTTCTTC.

The J gene is TRBJ2-3, the V gene TRBV6-4; 8 bases align to TRBD2. CDR1 is MRHNA and CDR2 is SNTAGT in the germline V gene. CDR3 length: 13 residues. Losses at the gene ends were 11 bases for V and 2 bases for J; bases not matched to a gene: 6. As DNA, the CDR3 is TGTGCCGAAGCGGGAGAAGACACAGATACGCAGTATTTT. Amino acid sequence: CAEAGEDTDTQYF.

This clone is a singleton in its sample. The rearrangement uses TRBV5-1 and TRBJ2-7; D ambiguous. The germline V gene has CDR1 SGHRS and CDR2 YFSETQ. The V end lost 2 bases, the J end lost 0 bases, and 9 bases lay between the germline ends. The CDR3 totals 14 residues. In nucleotides, the CDR3 is TGCGCCAGCAGCTTCCAGGCGAGCTCCTACGAGCAGTACTTC. Amino acid sequence: CASSFQASSYEQYF. Combining the CDR3 with reference TRBV5-1 and TRBJ2-7 gives the whole variable domain KAGVTQTPRYLIKTRGQQVTLSCSPISGHRSVSWYQQTPGQGLQFLFEYFSETQRNKGNFPGRFSGRQFSNSRSEMNVSTLELGDSALYLCASSFQASSYEQYFGPGTRLTVT.

This clone was counted a single time. The J gene is TRBJ1-1, the V gene TRBV7-2; D might be TRBD1 (5 bases). The CDR3 totals 13 residues. The germline V gene encodes CDR1 SGHTA and CDR2 FQGNSA. V lost 7 bases and J 1 base, leaving 10 bases between the germline ends. The CDR3 bases are TGTGCCAGCACCCGACAGAAGAACACTGAAGCTTTCTTT. Translating gives CASTRQKNTEAFF.

The chain links TRBV7-8 to TRBJ2-5, with D perhaps matching TRBD1 (6 bases). This CDR3 is 14 amino acids long. The V gene lost 5 bases and the J gene lost 5 bases, with 15 bases spanning the gap. Germline V lookup: CDR1 SGHVS, CDR2 FQNEAQ. The CDR3 DNA follows: TGTGCCAGCAGCACCGGACAGTCAAGGGAGACCCAGTACTTC. Translating gives CASSTGQSRETQYF.

The count of this clone is one. CDR3 residues: CASSVGQGVNIQYF. The CDR3 DNA reads as TGTGCCAGCAGTGTGGGACAGGGGGTGAACATTCAGTACTTC. The chain couples TRBV27 to TRBJ2-4; 11 bases agree with TRBD1. J was trimmed by 7 bases and V by 5 bases; bases with no gene match: 4. Germline loops: CDR1 MNHEY, CDR2 SMNVEV (reference sequence). The CDR3 runs to 14 residues.

The sample holds a few counts of this clone. The rearrangement links TRBV2 to TRBJ2-7, with 9 bases lining up with TRBD2. The CDR3 extends over 15 amino acids. CDR1 is SNHLY and CDR2 is FYNNEI in the germline V gene. The J segment lost 0 bases and the V segment lost 6 bases, leaving 6 bases of the junction unmatched. The CDR3 DNA reads as TGTGCCAGCAGGGCCGGACTAGCGCTCTCCTACGAGCAGTACTTC. Its translation is CASRAGLALSYEQYF.